This T cell receptor beta chain is from a study of early T cells in non-severe SARS-CoV-2 infection. The overall study: Chains stayed unpaired after sequencing of bulk RNA from unsorted whole blood.

Looked up from germline, CDR1 is KGHSH and CDR2 is LQKENI. The CDR3 is 14 amino acids. V was shortened by 5 bases and J by 1 base, with 11 bases between the two germline ends. In regard to this clonotype: The antigen is undetermined.

Unique molecular identifiers were affixed to single, distinct cDNA molecules. TCRdb re-called the 5' RACE reads through MiXCR, storing one row per CDR3 protein. Here the sample spans 32,000 or so distinct CDR3 sequences, around 5.7% being singletons. Regarding the study as a whole: Clonotype matching in VDJdb favored anti-spike CD8 responses and did not capture private and CD4 specificities.

The TCR sequence derives from an adult who was a healthcare worker with PCR-confirmed SARS-CoV-2 infection or an uninfected control (not recorded which). Sequencing used whole blood. This chain uses TRBV18 with TRBJ1-1; D gene uncertain. The CDR3 spells CASSGRGGNTEAFF. DNA for the CDR3: TGTGCCAGCTCAGGCAGAGGAGGGAACACTGAAGCTTTCTTT.